These T cell receptor beta chains were read from a single sample in a study of T cell changes during pregnancy in multiple sclerosis. The table came from immunoSEQ multiplex PCR; TCRdb's copy has only in-frame clones and leaves some out. The sample contains under 55,000 clones, 90% to 95% of which appear only once. The source was peripheral blood, collected in the second trimester of pregnancy. Receptors were obtained from a female donor with multiple sclerosis, enrolled in a pregnancy study. The CDR3 runs from the conserved cysteine through the conserved F or W. D genes are given only for firm matches. Clone size is shown for a subset of rows, as once, few, many or a class of expanded clone.

.	TRBV5-1	TRBD2	TRBJ2-1	TGCGCCAGCAGCTCCGGGACTAGCGGTTACAATGAGCAGTTCTTC	CASSSGTSGYNEQFF
.	TRBV7-9	.	TRBJ2-3	TGTGCCAGCAGCCCGGAATCGGGTGATACGCAGTATTTT	CASSPESGDTQYF
few	TRBV7-9	TRBD1	TRBJ2-7	TGTGCCAGCAGTCGTTGGACAGGGCTAAGGGAGCAGTACTTC	CASSRWTGLREQYF
.	TRBV6-1	TRBD1	TRBJ1-1	TGTGCCAGCAGTGAAGCGACAGGGAGTGGAGCTTTCTTT	CASSEATGSGAFF
.	TRBV19	TRBD2	TRBJ2-5	TGTGCCAGTAGTATAATTAGCGGGGGACAGGAGACCCAGTACTTC	CASSIISGGQETQYF
.	TRBV6-5	TRBD1	TRBJ2-7	TGTGCCAGCAGTTTAACAGGGGGCGCGCGCTCCTACGAGCAGTACTTC	CASSLTGGARSYEQYF
.	TRBV18	.	TRBJ2-1	TGTGCCAGCTCACCAAGCCCAGTGTGGGGGGATTTATACAATGAGCAGTTCTTC	CASSPSPVWGDLYNEQFF
.	TRBV19	TRBD2	TRBJ2-6	TGTGCCAGTAGTATTGGCGGGAGTAGTGGGGCCAACGTCCTGACTTTC	CASSIGGSSGANVLTF
.	TRBV4-2	TRBD2	TRBJ2-2	TGTGCCAGCAGCTTCCTAGCGGGAGAATCCGGGGAGCTGTTTTTT	CASSFLAGESGELFF
once	TRBV11-3	TRBD1	TRBJ1-4	TGTGCCAGCAGCGGTGACAGGGGCGAGGAAAAACTGTTTTTT	CASSGDRGEEKLFF
.	TRBV27	TRBD2	TRBJ2-3	TGTGCCAGCAGTTTGTTCGGGGGGGCTGATACGCAGTATTTT	CASSLFGGADTQYF
.	TRBV14	TRBD2	TRBJ2-3	TGTGCCAGCAGCCAAGTTCTCACTAGCGGGCCAGATACGCAGTATTTT	CASSQVLTSGPDTQYF